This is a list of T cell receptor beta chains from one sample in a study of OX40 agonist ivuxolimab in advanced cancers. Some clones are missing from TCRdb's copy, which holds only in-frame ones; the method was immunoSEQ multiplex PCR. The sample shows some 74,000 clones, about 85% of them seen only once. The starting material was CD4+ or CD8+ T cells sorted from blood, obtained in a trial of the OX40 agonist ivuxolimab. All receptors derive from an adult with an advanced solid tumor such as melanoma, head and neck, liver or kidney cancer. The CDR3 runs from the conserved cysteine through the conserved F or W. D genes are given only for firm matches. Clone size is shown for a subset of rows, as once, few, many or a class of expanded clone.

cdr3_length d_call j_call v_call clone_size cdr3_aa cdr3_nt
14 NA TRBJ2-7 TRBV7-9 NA CASSLRGTSYEQYF TGTGCCAGCAGCTTAAGGGGCACCTCCTACGAGCAGTACTTC
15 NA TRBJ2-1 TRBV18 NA CASSPRQQSDMSRFF TGTGCCAGCTCACCACGACAACAGAGCGACATGAGCCGTTTCTTC
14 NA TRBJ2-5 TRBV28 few CASSPMVGWETQYF TGTGCCAGCAGCCCCATGGTAGGGTGGGAGACCCAGTACTTC
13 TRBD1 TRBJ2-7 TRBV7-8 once CATTPGQGYEQYF TGTGCCACCACACCCGGACAGGGCTACGAGCAGTACTTC
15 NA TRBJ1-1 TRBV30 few CAWRARRAGYTEAFF TGTGCCTGGAGGGCGCGCAGGGCTGGTTACACTGAAGCTTTCTTT
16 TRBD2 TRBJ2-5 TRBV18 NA CASSRGTSGSSETQYF TGTGCCAGCTCACGCGGGACTAGCGGGAGTAGTGAGACCCAGTACTTC
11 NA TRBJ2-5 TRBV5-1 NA CASSLLETQYF TGCGCCAGCAGCTTGCTCGAGACCCAGTACTTC
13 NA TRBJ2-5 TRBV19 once CASSPGLQETQYF TGTGCCAGTAGTCCGGGACTCCAAGAGACCCAGTACTTC
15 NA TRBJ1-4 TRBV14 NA CASSQGRRVGEKLFF TGTGCCAGCAGCCAAGGTCGCAGGGTGGGGGAAAAACTGTTTTTT
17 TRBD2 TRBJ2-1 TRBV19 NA CASSTLKGLAGDNEQFF TGTGCCAGTAGTACCCTCAAGGGGCTAGCGGGCGATAATGAGCAGTTCTTC
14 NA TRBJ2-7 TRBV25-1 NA CASSELPVKSEQYF TGTGCCAGCAGTGAATTGCCTGTAAAGAGCGAGCAGTACTTC
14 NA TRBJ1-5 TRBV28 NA CASSREQSNQPQHF TGTGCCAGCAGTAGGGAACAAAGCAATCAGCCCCAGCATTTT
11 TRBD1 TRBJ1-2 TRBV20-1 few CSATDRVGYTF TGCAGTGCTACCGACAGGGTTGGCTACACCTTC
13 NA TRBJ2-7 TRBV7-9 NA CASSLALGYEQYF TGTGCCAGCAGCTTAGCGTTGGGATACGAGCAGTACTTC
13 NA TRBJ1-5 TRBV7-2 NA CASSLFSGQPQHF TGTGCCAGCAGCTTATTCTCGGGACAGCCCCAGCATTTT
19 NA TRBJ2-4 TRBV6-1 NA CASSERGQIPLIAKNIQYF TGTGCCAGCAGTGAAAGGGGCCAGATCCCCCTTATAGCCAAAAACATTCAGTACTTC
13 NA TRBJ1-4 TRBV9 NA CASSPLNNEKLFF TGTGCCAGCAGCCCCCTGAATAATGAAAAACTGTTTTTT
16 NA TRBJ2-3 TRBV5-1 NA CASSLAPQGGTDTQYF TGCGCCAGCAGCTTGGCACCGCAGGGCGGCACAGATACGCAGTATTTT
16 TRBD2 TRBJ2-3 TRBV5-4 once CASSFSSGRGWDTQYF TGTGCCAGCAGCTTCTCTAGCGGGAGGGGTTGGGATACGCAGTATTTT
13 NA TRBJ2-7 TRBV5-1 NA CASSSAPHYEQYF TGCGCCAGCAGCTCGGCCCCGCACTACGAGCAGTACTTC
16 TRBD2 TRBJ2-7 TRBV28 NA CASSVSGTSLSYEQYF TGTGCCAGCAGTGTCTCCGGGACTAGCTTATCCTACGAGCAGTACTTC
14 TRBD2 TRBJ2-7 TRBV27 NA CASRTSGRGYEQYF TGTGCCAGCCGGACTAGCGGGAGAGGTTACGAGCAGTACTTC
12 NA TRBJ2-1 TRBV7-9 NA CASSEVYNEQFF TGTGCCAGCAGCGAAGTCTACAATGAGCAGTTCTTC
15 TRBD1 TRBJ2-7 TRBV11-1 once CASSPWTGKGYEQYF TGTGCCAGCAGCCCTTGGACAGGGAAAGGCTACGAGCAGTACTTC
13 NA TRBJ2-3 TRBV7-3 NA CASSTGHGDTQYF TGTGCCAGCAGCACGGGCCATGGGGATACGCAGTATTTT
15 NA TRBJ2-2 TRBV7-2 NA CASSLDPRNTGELFF TGTGCCAGCAGCTTAGATCCCCGAAACACCGGGGAGCTGTTTTTT
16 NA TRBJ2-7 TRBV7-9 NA CASIPLASGPPYEQYF TGTGCCAGCATACCCCTGGCTAGTGGGCCCCCCTACGAGCAGTACTTC
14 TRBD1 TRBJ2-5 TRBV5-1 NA CASRDRDLQETQYF TGCGCCAGCAGAGACAGGGACCTCCAAGAGACCCAGTACTTC